This T cell receptor beta chain was identified during a study of T cells in Graves' hyperthyroidism and ophthalmopathy. TCR beta CDR3 region amplification was performed from RNA transcripts. The primer set for the first-round RT-PCR of the TCR CDR3 was HTBI. From the multiplex PCR reads, TCRdb called clonotypes with MiXCR, one entry per CDR3 protein. The sample includes roughly 380,000 distinct CDR3 sequences, 11% to 15% seen only once; the top ten take 9.5% to 12%. The V segment lost 5 bases and the J segment 2 bases; nucleotides outside the gene matches: 5. The CDR3 consists of 16 residues. Germline loops: CDR1 DFQATT, CDR2 SNEGSKA (reference sequence).

The TCR originated in a woman aged 55-70 years with Graves' hyperthyroidism. Sequencing used blood. V and J are TRBV20-1 and TRBJ2-1; 14 bases line up with TRBD2. This CDR3 reads CSALTSGRATYNEQFF. CDR3 sequence (DNA): TGCAGTGCTTTGACTAGCGGGAGGGCGACCTACAATGAGCAGTTCTTC.